The TCR beta chain described here comes from a study of blood T cell repertoires in COVID-19. Study details: PBMCs, B-cell-depleted T cells, or T cells were the source of the cDNA or gDNA that made up the material.

The CDR3 totals 13 residues. Germline V gene data show CDR1 as GTSNPN and CDR2 as SVGIG (reference sequence). Germline trimming cut 7 bases from V and 4 bases from J; bases unmatched to any gene: 7. The data were produced by immunoSEQ multiplex PCR, yet TCRdb's version contains in-frame clones alone and is incomplete. The sample shows hundreds of thousands of clones, roughly 76% of them seen only once. The chain is built from TRBV30 and TRBJ2-1; 7 bases fit TRBD2. This TCR was sampled from a woman older than 75 with COVID-19, enrolled during active disease. The specimen was peripheral blood. The CDR3: CASPGTTYNEQFF. The CDR3 coding sequence is TGTGCCTCCCCCGGGACTACTTACAATGAGCAGTTCTTC.